Listed below are T cell receptor beta chains from one sample, sequenced in a study of blood T cell repertoires in COVID-19. The method was immunoSEQ multiplex PCR; TCRdb's version includes in-frame clones alone and lacks a portion of them. Here the sample spans around 300,000 clones, 89% being singletons. What was sequenced was PBMCs or T cells enriched from blood (not recorded which). The receptors stem from a woman aged 40 to 49 who had recovered from COVID-19. The CDR3 runs from the conserved cysteine through the conserved F or W. A D gene is named only where the DNA matches it firmly. Clone size appears in some rows only: once, few, many, or a class for an expanded clone.

NA TRBJ2-3 TRBV1 NA TGCACCAGCAGCCAAGATCCCGGTCCTAACCGGGACAGGGGCACAGATACGCAGTATTTT CTSSQDPGPNRDRGTDTQYF
NA TRBJ1-6 TRBV11-2 few TGTGCCAGCAGCCCCTATGGGGCGGCGGTGGGCTCCTATAATTCACCCCTCCACTTT CASSPYGAAVGSYNSPLHF
TRBD2 TRBJ2-7 TRBV4-3 NA TGCGCCAGCAGCCAAGCTAGCGGGAACCGGGACGAGCAGTACTTC CASSQASGNRDEQYF
TRBD1 TRBJ2-3 TRBV6-5 NA TGTGCCAGCAGTTGGACAGGGGCGCCCCCCACAGATACGCAGTATTTT CASSWTGAPPTDTQYF
NA TRBJ1-2 TRBV7-8 NA TGTGCCAGCAGCCCCAGGGGAGCTAGGAATGGCTACACCTTC CASSPRGARNGYTF
NA TRBJ1-5 TRBV5-1 NA TGCGCCAGCAGCTTGGGGGACACTTTCGGTCAGCCCCAGCATTTT CASSLGDTFGQPQHF
TRBD2 TRBJ2-1 TRBV18 NA TGTGCCAGCTCACCCGGACTAGCCTCCTACAATGAGCAGTTCTTC CASSPGLASYNEQFF
NA TRBJ1-2 TRBV5-1 NA TGCGCCAGCAGCTTGGGAGGAGACTATGGCTACACCTTC CASSLGGDYGYTF
NA TRBJ1-2 TRBV6-5 NA TGTGCCAGCAGCATTTCGACGGGGGATGTCTATGGCTACACCTTC CASSISTGDVYGYTF
NA TRBJ1-2 TRBV25-1 once TGTGCCAGCAGGAAGACAGGTCCCTATGGCTACACCTTC CASRKTGPYGYTF
NA TRBJ2-6 TRBV11-2 NA TGTGCCAGCAGCTTAGAAGATTTGAGGCGACAGTTATCTGGGGCCAACGTCCTGACTTTC CASSLEDLRRQLSGANVLTF
NA TRBJ1-3 TRBV7-2 once TGTGCCAGCAGCTTAGTAGGAGGGGTTTCTACTGGAAACACCATATATTTT CASSLVGGVSTGNTIYF
NA TRBJ1-5 TRBV2 NA TGTGCCAGCACCCCACAGGGTGGCCAGCCCCAGCATTTT CASTPQGGQPQHF
TRBD1 TRBJ2-3 TRBV11-2 NA TGTGCCAGCAGCCCCGGACCCGGGACAGGGAACACAGATACGCAGTATTTT CASSPGPGTGNTDTQYF
TRBD1 TRBJ1-3 TRBV4-2 NA TGTGCCAGCAGCCCGGACCCCAGGGGGCTAGTTGGAAACACCATATATTTT CASSPDPRGLVGNTIYF
TRBD1 TRBJ1-2 TRBV3-1/TRBV3-2 NA TGTGCCAGCAGCCGCGGACAGGGAAATAGGATCTATGGCTACACCTTC CASSRGQGNRIYGYTF
NA TRBJ2-6 TRBV7-9 NA TGTGCCAGCCGCGGCTCTGGGGCCAACGTCCTGACTTTC CASRGSGANVLTF
NA TRBJ2-2 TRBV27 NA TGTGCCAGCAGTTTTGTCCGGAACACCGGGGAGCTGTTTTTT CASSFVRNTGELFF
TRBD2 TRBJ2-1 TRBV6-4 NA TGTGCCAGCAGTGACCAGGGACTAGCGGGGGTAAATGAGCAGTTCTTC CASSDQGLAGVNEQFF
TRBD2 TRBJ2-5 TRBV18 once TGTGCCAGCTCACCCCTAGCGGATCAAGAGACCCAGTACTTC CASSPLADQETQYF
TRBD1 TRBJ1-2 TRBV29-1 few TGCAGCGTCGTGCAGGGGGAACGGGGCTATGGCTACACCTTC CSVVQGERGYGYTF
NA TRBJ1-5 TRBV6-6 NA TGTGCCAGCAGAACGGGGGTTCAGCCCCAGCATTTT CASRTGVQPQHF
NA TRBJ2-7 TRBV11-3 NA TGTGCCAGCAGCTTAGATCGGGTGGGCGAGCAGTACTTC CASSLDRVGEQYF
TRBD2 TRBJ2-7 TRBV11-2 NA TGTGCCAGCAGCTTATACAGACTAGCGGGAGGCGAGCAGTACTTC CASSLYRLAGGEQYF
TRBD1 TRBJ1-1 TRBV18 NA TGTGCCAGCTCACCGGGACAGGAGAACACTGAAGCTTTCTTT CASSPGQENTEAFF
NA TRBJ1-1 TRBV2 once TGTGCCAGCAGGGGCGAGGGGAACACTGAAGCTTTCTTT CASRGEGNTEAFF
TRBD1 TRBJ1-5 TRBV18 NA TGTGCCAGCTCAGACGGACAGGGGAATTATCAGCCCCAGCATTTT CASSDGQGNYQPQHF
NA TRBJ2-7 TRBV21-1 NA TGTGCCGGACGACATCGTCTTGGGGAGGCGGGCCGCGTGGCCTACGAGCAGTACTTC CAGRHRLGEAGRVAYEQYF
NA TRBJ1-5 TRBV6-1 NA TGTGCCAGCAGTGAGCCAGGGATTAGCAATCAGCCCCAGCATTTT CASSEPGISNQPQHF
NA TRBJ1-5 TRBV7-2 NA TGTGCCAGCAGCTTAGTAATGGCAACGCCCCAGCATTTT CASSLVMATPQHF
TRBD2 TRBJ2-1 TRBV3-1/TRBV3-2 NA TGTGCCAGCAGCCAAAGATGGCGGGGAGGGTACAATGAGCAGTTCTTC CASSQRWRGGYNEQFF
NA TRBJ1-1 TRBV3-1/TRBV3-2 few TGTGCCAGCAGCCAACCGATGACCGGGGGGCTGAAAGCTTTCTTT CASSQPMTGGLKAFF
TRBD2 TRBJ2-7 TRBV6-4 once TGTGCCAGCCAAAGCGGGGGGACCTACGAGCAGTACTTC CASQSGGTYEQYF
NA TRBJ1-2 TRBV19 NA TGTGCCAGTAGTCACAGGGAAGGTGGCTACACCTTC CASSHREGGYTF
NA TRBJ1-1 TRBV19 NA TGTGCCAGTAGTAACTTGAACACTGAAGCTTTCTTT CASSNLNTEAFF
NA TRBJ1-2 TRBV18 few TGTGCCAGCTCAATGCGGACAGTTCAGAGTTCCTATGGCTACACCTTC CASSMRTVQSSYGYTF
TRBD2 TRBJ2-7 TRBV5-1 NA TGCGCCAGCAGCTTGGGAACCTTAGCGGGAGGAACTGTGGACGAGCAGTACTTC CASSLGTLAGGTVDEQYF